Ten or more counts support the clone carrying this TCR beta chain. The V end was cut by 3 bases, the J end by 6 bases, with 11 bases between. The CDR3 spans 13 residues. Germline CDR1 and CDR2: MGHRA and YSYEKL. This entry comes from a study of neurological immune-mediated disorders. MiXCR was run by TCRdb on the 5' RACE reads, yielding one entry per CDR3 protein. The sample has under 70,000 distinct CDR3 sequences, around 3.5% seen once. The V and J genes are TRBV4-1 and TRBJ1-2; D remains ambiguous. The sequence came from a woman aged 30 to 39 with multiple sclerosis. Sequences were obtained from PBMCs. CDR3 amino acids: CASSHPRSHGYTF. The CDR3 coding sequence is TGCGCCAGCAGCCACCCGAGGAGTCATGGCTACACCTTC.